The 13 T cell receptor beta chains listed next were all sequenced from one sample in a study of shared clonotypes between healthy human individuals. In the naive CD8 group, cells lacked CD45RO and were positively selected for CCR7, so terminally differentiated effector memory CD45RA+ cells were left out. Only in-frame clones appear in the TCRdb table, and some are missing; sequencing was by immunoSEQ multiplex PCR. There are around 1,900,000 clones in the sample; about 94% occur only once, and 1.5% to 2% lies in the top ten. Sequenced sample: naive CD8+ T cells from PBMCs. All receptors derive from a man aged 18-30 years in good health. Some clones in this sample may be carry-over from other donors' samples.

The gene calls are TRBV27 and TRBJ2-1, with 10 bases identical to TRBD1. The junction had 15 bases not matched to a gene; V was cut back by 5 bases and J by 8 bases. The germline V gene has CDR1 MNHEY and CDR2 SMNVEV (reference sequence). The CDR3 loop spans 17 amino acids. CDR3 DNA: TGTGCCAGCAGTCCCCGGGACAGGGGATTTTCTGGGGATGAGCAGTTCTTC. Residues: CASSPRDRGFSGDEQFF.

J is TRBJ1-1 and V is TRBV28; 7 nucleotides match TRBD1. Trimming removed 3 bases from V and 6 bases from J; junction bases left unmatched: 10. Germline CDR1 and CDR2: MDHEN and SYDVKM. CDR3 length equals 15 residues. The CDR3 DNA reads TGTGCCAGCAGTTTGAGTGGGCAGGGGGGCGCTGAAGCTTTCTTT. Amino acids: CASSLSGQGGAEAFF.

This rearrangement joins TRBV5-8 to TRBJ1-5, with 9 nucleotides matching TRBD1. Germline V gene lookup returns CDR1 SGHTS and CDR2 YDEGEE. The CDR3 runs 14 residues. V was clipped by 4 bases and J by 7 bases; unmatched bases: 6. Written as DNA, the CDR3 is TGTGCCAGCAGCGTGGACAGGGGCCGCCAGCCCCAGCATTTT. Its protein product is CASSVDRGRQPQHF.

The chain joins TRBV11-2 to TRBJ2-7; possible D gene TRBD1, 9 bases. The CDR3 has 17 residues. The germline V gene has CDR1 SGHAT and CDR2 FQNNGV. V shed 4 bases and J shed 3 bases, with 22 bases lying between them. The CDR3 region is CASSYPRGGQGIYEQYF. CDR3 DNA: TGTGCCAGCAGCTACCCCCGGGGGGGACAGGGTATCTACGAGCAGTACTTC.

V is TRBV27 and J is TRBJ1-1; tentatively, D is TRBD1 (5 bases). This CDR3 has 13 amino acids. Germline V gene data show CDR1 as MNHEY and CDR2 as SMNVEV (reference sequence). With 5 bases removed from V and 6 bases from J, the gap between germline ends came to 13 bases. The CDR3 coding sequence is TGTGCCAGCAGTCCTCAGCTGGGGGCTGAAGCTTTCTTT. Protein: CASSPQLGAEAFF.

This rearrangement joins TRBV19 to TRBJ2-1; D tentatively fits TRBD1 or TRBD2 (5 bases each). The CDR3 sequence is 11 residues long. The germline V gene has CDR1 LNHDA and CDR2 SQIVND (reference sequence). Trimming pared 6 bases from V and 10 bases from J, leaving 10 bases between. The CDR3 reads CASRGPMEQFF. The CDR3 coding sequence is TGTGCCAGTAGGGGACCTATGGAGCAGTTCTTC.

The V call is TRBV6-5, the J call TRBJ2-1; 8 bases map to TRBD1. CDR1 and CDR2 (germline): MNHEY, SVGAGI. Unmatched junction bases numbered 6, after V lost 5 bases and J lost 6 bases. This CDR3 is 14 amino acids long. CDR3 in DNA: TGTGCCAGCAGTGCACTCGGGACAGGCAATGAGCAGTTCTTC. Its translation: CASSALGTGNEQFF.

This clone was observed once. The sample contains more than one DNA sequence encoding this CDR3. The rearrangement joins TRBV7-6 to TRBJ2-3; 7 bases are shared with TRBD1. The germline V gene encodes CDR1 SGHVS and CDR2 FNYEAQ. J gave up 0 bases and V 3 bases, and 3 bases lay outside the gene matches. There are 15 residues in the CDR3. The CDR3 DNA sequence: TGTGCCAGCAGCTTGAGGACAGGAAGCACAGATACGCAGTATTTT. It specifies CASSLRTGSTDTQYF. Using reference TRBV7-6 and TRBJ2-3 for the parts outside the CDR3, the full variable domain is GAGVSQSPRYKVTKRGQDVALRCDPISGHVSLYWYRQALGQGPEFLTYFNYEAQQDKSGLPNDRFSAERPEGSISTLTIQRTEQRDSAMYRCASSLRTGSTDTQYFGPGTRLTVL.

The chain couples TRBV4-2 to TRBJ2-2; D remains unclear. Germline CDR1 and CDR2: LGHNA and YNFKEQ. V was cut by 0 bases and J by 1 base, with 12 bases left in between. This CDR3 is built from 17 residues. DNA of the CDR3: TGTGCCAGCAGCCAAGATGGTAGAGTCAGGAACACCGGGGAGCTGTTTTTT. Protein: CASSQDGRVRNTGELFF.

The chain is built from TRBV27 and TRBJ1-2; 7 bases are a match to TRBD1. From germline, CDR1 is MNHEY and CDR2 SMNVEV (reference sequence). CDR3 length equals 13 residues. With 5 bases clipped from V and 9 bases from J, the junction kept 9 bases outside the gene matches. This CDR3 reads CASSTGTAGSYTF. DNA for the CDR3: TGTGCCAGCAGTACCGGGACAGCGGGGAGCTACACCTTC.

J is TRBJ1-5 and V is TRBV11-2; possible D gene TRBD1, 5 bases. The V and J ends lost 1 base and 1 base respectively, with 8 bases between them. Per germline, CDR1 SGHAT and CDR2 FQNNGV. The CDR3 consists of 15 residues. CDR3 in DNA: TGTGCCAGCAGCTTAGGGGGGGAGAGCAATCAGCCCCAGCATTTT. Its protein product is CASSLGGESNQPQHF.

This chain uses TRBV29-1 with TRBJ2-1; 10 bases match TRBD2. Trimming cost V 8 bases and J 3 bases; bases outside gene matches: 7. CDR3 length: 14 residues. Germline V gives CDR1 SQVTM, CDR2 ANQGSEA. CDR3: CSSKAGGVYNEQFF. CDR3 coding DNA: TGCAGCTCCAAAGCGGGAGGGGTCTACAATGAGCAGTTCTTC.

Turning to this clone: Other DNA sequences within the sample encode an identical CDR3. The chain employs TRBV28 and TRBJ2-7; TRBD2 matches at 7 bases. CDR3 length: 13 residues. V lost 2 bases to trimming and J lost 3 bases; unmatched junction nucleotides: 1. The germline V gene encodes CDR1 MDHEN and CDR2 SYDVKM. The CDR3 region is CASSLRGVYEQYF. The CDR3 nucleotides are TGTGCCAGCAGTTTACGGGGGGTCTACGAGCAGTACTTC.